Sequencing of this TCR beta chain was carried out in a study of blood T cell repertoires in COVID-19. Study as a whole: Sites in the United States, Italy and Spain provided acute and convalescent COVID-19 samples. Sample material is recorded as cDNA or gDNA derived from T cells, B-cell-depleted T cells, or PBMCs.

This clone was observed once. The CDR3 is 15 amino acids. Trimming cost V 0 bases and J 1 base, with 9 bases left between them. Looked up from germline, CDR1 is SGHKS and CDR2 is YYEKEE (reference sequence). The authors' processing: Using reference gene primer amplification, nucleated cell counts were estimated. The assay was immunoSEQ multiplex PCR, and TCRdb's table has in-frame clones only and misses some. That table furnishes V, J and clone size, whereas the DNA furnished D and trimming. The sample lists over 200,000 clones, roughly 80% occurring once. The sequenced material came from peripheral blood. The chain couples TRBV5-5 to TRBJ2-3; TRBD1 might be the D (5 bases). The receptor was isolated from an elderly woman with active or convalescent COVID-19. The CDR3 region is CASSLAWGRTDTQYF. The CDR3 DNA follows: TGTGCCAGCAGCTTGGCCTGGGGCCGCACAGATACGCAGTATTTT.